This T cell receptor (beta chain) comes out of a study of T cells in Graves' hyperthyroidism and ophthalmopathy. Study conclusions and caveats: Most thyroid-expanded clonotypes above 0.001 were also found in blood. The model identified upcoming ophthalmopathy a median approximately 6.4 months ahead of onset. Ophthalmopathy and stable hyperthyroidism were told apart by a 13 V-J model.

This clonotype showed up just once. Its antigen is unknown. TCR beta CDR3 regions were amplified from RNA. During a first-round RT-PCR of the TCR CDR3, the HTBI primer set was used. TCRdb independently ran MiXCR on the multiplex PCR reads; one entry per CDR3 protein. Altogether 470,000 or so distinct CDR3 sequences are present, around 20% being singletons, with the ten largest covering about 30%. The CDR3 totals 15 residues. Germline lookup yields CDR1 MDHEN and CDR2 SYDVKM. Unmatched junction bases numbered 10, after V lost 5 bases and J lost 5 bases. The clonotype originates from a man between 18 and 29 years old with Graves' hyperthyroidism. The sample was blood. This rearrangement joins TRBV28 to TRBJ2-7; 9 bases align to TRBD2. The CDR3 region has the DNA TGTGCCAGCAGTATCACCGGGACTAGCATCCACGAGCAGTACTTC. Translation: CASSITGTSIHEQYF.